Listed below are T cell receptor beta chains from one sample, sequenced in a study of blood T cell repertoires in COVID-19. Sequencing used immunoSEQ multiplex PCR; TCRdb keeps in-frame clones, though not all of them. Among 400,000 or so clones, 80% to 90% were seen once, and the ten largest hold roughly 1.1%. The material sequenced was PBMCs or T cells enriched from blood (not recorded which). The receptors come from a man aged 25 to 40 who had recovered from COVID-19. CDR3s include the opening cysteine and the closing phenylalanine or tryptophan. The D gene is left open where the match is weak. Some rows mark clone size as missing; the rest say once, few, many or name a class of expanded clone.

d_call,v_call,clone_size,j_call,cdr3_nt,cdr3_aa
TRBD2,TRBV28,.,TRBJ2-2,TGTGCCAGCAGTACCCTCCCCGGGACTAGCGGGACCGGGGAGCTGTTTTTT,CASSTLPGTSGTGELFF
TRBD1,TRBV7-2,.,TRBJ2-7,TGTGCCAGCAGCCAAGCCGGGACAGCCAACTACGAGCAGTACTTC,CASSQAGTANYEQYF
.,TRBV16,.,TRBJ2-3,TGTGCCAGCAGCCAATCGTACACAGATACGCAGTATTTT,CASSQSYTDTQYF
TRBD2,TRBV29-1,once,TRBJ2-1,TGCAGCGTTGGCGGACTAGCGGGATCTTCCTACAATGAGCAGTTCTTC,CSVGGLAGSSYNEQFF
.,TRBV6-5,once,TRBJ2-3,TGTGCCAGCAGTTACACCGCCGCCTGGGGAGTTACGCAGTATTTT,CASSYTAAWGVTQYF
.,TRBV3-1/TRBV3-2,.,TRBJ1-3,TGTGCCAGCAGCCCTGACAGAAACACCATATATTTT,CASSPDRNTIYF
.,TRBV7-9,.,TRBJ1-5,TGTGCCAGCAGCCTAGGTTATAGCAATCAGCCCCAGCATTTT,CASSLGYSNQPQHF
.,TRBV9,.,TRBJ1-1,TGTGCCAGCAGCGTTGGCCCGAACACTGAAGCTTTCTTT,CASSVGPNTEAFF
TRBD1,TRBV2,.,TRBJ2-2,TGTGCCAGTTCGGGACAGCACACCGGGGAGCTGTTTTTT,CASSGQHTGELFF
TRBD1,TRBV12-5,few,TRBJ1-5,TGTGCTAGTGGTTCACCCGGGACAGGACGTCAGCCCCAGCATTTT,CASGSPGTGRQPQHF
.,TRBV14,.,TRBJ1-2,TGTGCCAGCAGCCCGGGGGTACGAGACCCCTATGGCTACACCTTC,CASSPGVRDPYGYTF
.,TRBV5-1,few,TRBJ1-2,TGCGCCAGCAGCTTGGGCGGATTTGATGACTATGGCTACACCTTC,CASSLGGFDDYGYTF
.,TRBV30,once,TRBJ1-4,TGTGCCTGGAAAACATATGGAACTAATGAAAAACTGTTTTTT,CAWKTYGTNEKLFF
TRBD1,TRBV14,once,TRBJ2-7,TGTGCCAGCAGCCAAGACCGACAGGGTCCTAACTACTACGAGCAGTACTTC,CASSQDRQGPNYYEQYF
TRBD2,TRBV6-1,.,TRBJ2-7,TGTGCCAGCACCGAAGCCGGGACTAGCACCTCCTACGAGCAGTACTTC,CASTEAGTSTSYEQYF
TRBD2,TRBV25-1,.,TRBJ2-1,TGTGCCAGCAGTGAGGGCGGGAGGGTGAAGAATGAGCAGTTCTTC,CASSEGGRVKNEQFF
.,TRBV11-3,.,TRBJ2-2,TGTGCCAGCAGCTCGTCCACCCGGTACGGGGAGCTGTTTTTT,CASSSSTRYGELFF
.,TRBV7-9,.,TRBJ1-2,TGTGCCAGCAGCTCGGAGCTCGGGTATGGCTACACCTTC,CASSSELGYGYTF
TRBD2,TRBV6-2/TRBV6-3,.,TRBJ2-7,TGTGCCAGCAGTTACGTCCTAGCGGGAGGTTATAGGGAGCAGTACTTC,CASSYVLAGGYREQYF
TRBD1,TRBV27,.,TRBJ1-4,TGTGGTAGCGGAGGAGGACAGGGTTATGAAAAACTGTTTTTT,CGSGGGQGYEKLFF
TRBD2,TRBV27,.,TRBJ2-5,TGTGCCAGCAGTATACTAGCGGGAGGAGCTTTTGTTGAGACCCAGTACTTC,CASSILAGGAFVETQYF
.,TRBV3-1/TRBV3-2,.,TRBJ1-6,TGTGCCAGCAGCCAACACGCAGGGGTCCGGGATTCACCCCTCCACTTT,CASSQHAGVRDSPLHF
.,TRBV20-1,.,TRBJ1-2,TGCAGTGCTCCGGGGGGCTATGGCTACACCTTC,CSAPGGYGYTF
.,TRBV27,.,TRBJ1-5,TGTGCCAGCAGTTTATCCAGAAACAATCAGCCCCAGCATTTT,CASSLSRNNQPQHF
.,TRBV10-2,.,TRBJ1-4,TGCGCCAGCAGGGAACGGGTTAATGAAAAACTGTTTTTT,CASRERVNEKLFF
.,TRBV10-3,.,TRBJ2-2,TGTGCCATCACGACGACTGAAGACACCGGGGAGCTGTTTTTT,CAITTTEDTGELFF
.,TRBV28,.,TRBJ1-2,TGTGCCAGCAGGGCCGACATTACCTATGGCTACACCTTC,CASRADITYGYTF